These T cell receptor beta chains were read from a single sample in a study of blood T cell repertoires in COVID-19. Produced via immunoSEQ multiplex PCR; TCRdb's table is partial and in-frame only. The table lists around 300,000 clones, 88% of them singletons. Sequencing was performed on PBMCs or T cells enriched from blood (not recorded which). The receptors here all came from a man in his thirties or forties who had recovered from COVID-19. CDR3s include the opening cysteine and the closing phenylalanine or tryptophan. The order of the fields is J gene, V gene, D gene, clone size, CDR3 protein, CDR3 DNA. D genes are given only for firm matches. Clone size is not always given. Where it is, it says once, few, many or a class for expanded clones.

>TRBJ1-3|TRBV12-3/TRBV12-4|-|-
CASRLSSGNTIYF
TGTGCCAGCAGACTAAGTTCTGGAAACACCATATATTTT
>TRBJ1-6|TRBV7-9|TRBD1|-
CASSRTGDSPLHF
TGTGCCAGCAGCCGGACAGGTGACTCACCCCTCCACTTT
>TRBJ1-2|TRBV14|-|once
CASSQESHGYTF
TGTGCCAGCAGCCAAGAAAGCCATGGCTACACCTTC
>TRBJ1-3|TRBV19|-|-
CASSIFGEGAGNTIYF
TGTGCCAGTAGTATATTTGGGGAGGGAGCTGGAAACACCATATATTTT
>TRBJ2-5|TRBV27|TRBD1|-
CASSYRQGLRETQYF
TGTGCCAGCAGTTACCGACAGGGCTTGCGAGAGACCCAGTACTTC
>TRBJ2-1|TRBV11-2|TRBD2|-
CASSLRFSSGGKDEQFF
TGTGCCAGCAGCTTAAGGTTTTCTAGCGGGGGGAAAGATGAGCAGTTCTTC
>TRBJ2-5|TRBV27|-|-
CASTSRGYETQYF
TGTGCCAGCACCAGCCGGGGTTATGAGACCCAGTACTTC
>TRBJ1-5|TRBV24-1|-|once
CATLREEAWESQPQHF
TGTGCCACCCTCCGGGAGGAAGCATGGGAGAGTCAGCCCCAGCATTTT
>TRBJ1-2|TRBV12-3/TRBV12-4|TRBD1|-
CASSLGQGYGYTF
TGTGCCAGCAGTTTAGGACAGGGGTATGGCTACACCTTC
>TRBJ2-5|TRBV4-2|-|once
CASSQGNSRQETQYF
TGTGCCAGCAGCCAAGGAAACAGCCGACAAGAGACCCAGTACTTC
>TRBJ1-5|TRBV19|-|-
CASSKGGNQPQHF
TGTGCCAGTAGTAAGGGCGGGAATCAGCCCCAGCATTTT
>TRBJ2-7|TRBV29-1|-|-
CSVVGRRSYEQYF
TGCAGCGTTGTTGGCAGGCGTTCCTACGAGCAGTACTTC
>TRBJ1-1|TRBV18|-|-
CASSPLQEAEAFF
TGTGCCAGCTCACCACTCCAGGAGGCTGAAGCTTTCTTT
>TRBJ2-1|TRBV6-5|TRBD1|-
CASSSPGTGGSEQFF
TGTGCCAGCAGCTCCCCCGGGACAGGGGGCAGTGAGCAGTTCTTC
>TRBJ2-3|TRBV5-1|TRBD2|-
CASSLGAGAQRTDTQYF
TGCGCCAGCAGCTTGGGAGCGGGGGCTCAGCGCACAGATACGCAGTATTTT
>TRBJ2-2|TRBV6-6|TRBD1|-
CASSYSGQGSGELFF
TGTGCCAGCAGTTACTCGGGACAGGGATCCGGGGAGCTGTTTTTT
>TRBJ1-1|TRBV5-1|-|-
CASSLAPGQRNTEAFF
TGCGCCAGCAGCTTGGCCCCAGGACAGAGAAACACTGAAGCTTTCTTT
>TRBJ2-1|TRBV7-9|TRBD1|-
CASSRTGPYYNEQFF
TGTGCCAGCAGCCGGACAGGGCCCTACTACAATGAGCAGTTCTTC
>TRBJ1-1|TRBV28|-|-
CAALGTEAFF
TGTGCTGCACTAGGTACTGAAGCTTTCTTT
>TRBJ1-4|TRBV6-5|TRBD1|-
CASSHDRANEKLFF
TGTGCCAGCAGCCATGACAGGGCAAATGAAAAACTGTTTTTT
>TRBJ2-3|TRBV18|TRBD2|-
CASSPNLAGSTDTQYF
TGTGCCAGCTCACCAAACCTAGCGGGAAGCACAGATACGCAGTATTTT
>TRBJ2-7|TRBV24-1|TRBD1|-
CATSGTGNAVEQYF
TGTGCCACCAGTGGGACAGGGAATGCGGTCGAGCAGTACTTC
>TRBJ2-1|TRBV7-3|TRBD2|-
CASSYPPGGSSYNEQFF
TGTGCCAGCAGTTACCCCCCGGGGGGGAGTTCCTACAATGAGCAGTTCTTC
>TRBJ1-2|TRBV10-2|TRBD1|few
CASSDGTGAGGNYGYTF
TGCGCCAGCAGTGACGGGACAGGGGCTGGTGGGAACTATGGCTACACCTTC
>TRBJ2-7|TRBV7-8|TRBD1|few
CASSVQGAINEQYF
TGTGCCAGCAGCGTACAGGGGGCAATCAACGAGCAGTACTTC
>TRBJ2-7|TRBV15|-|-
CATTEGPRDEQYF
TGTGCCACCACCGAGGGCCCGCGGGACGAGCAGTACTTC
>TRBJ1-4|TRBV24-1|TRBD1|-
CATSDPRQGGEKLFF
TGTGCCACCAGTGACCCTAGACAGGGTGGAGAAAAACTGTTTTTT
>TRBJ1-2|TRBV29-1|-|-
CSVSDGYTF
TGCAGCGTTAGCGATGGCTACACCTTC
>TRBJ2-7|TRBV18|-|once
CASSPPSNYEQYF
TGTGCCAGCTCACCACCGTCCAACTACGAGCAGTACTTC
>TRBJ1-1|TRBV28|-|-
CASSSPEPNTEAFF
TGTGCCAGCAGTTCGCCCGAGCCGAACACTGAAGCTTTCTTT
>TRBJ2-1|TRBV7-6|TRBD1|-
CASSLSTGVGNEQFF
TGTGCCAGCAGCTTGTCTACAGGGGTAGGGAATGAGCAGTTCTTC